This TCR beta chain was sequenced in a study of a mutant IDH1 vaccine in newly diagnosed glioma. The study's findings and limits: The study observed vaccine-induced immune responses in approximately 93% of patients.

Germline CDR1 is MDHEN and CDR2 is SYDVKM. The V and J ends lost 4 bases and 3 bases respectively, with 13 bases between them. This CDR3 has 14 amino acids. Data came from immunoSEQ multiplex PCR; TCRdb stores just in-frame clones and leaves some out. The top ten hold 7.5% of the sample, which has 85,000 to 100,000 clones, about 80% seen once. A remark on this clone: Antigen specificity is unknown.

Time point denoted: baseline, week 1 (first vaccination visit). Treatment denoted: pre-vaccination baseline after standard-of-care therapy. The V and J genes are TRBV28 and TRBJ2-7, with D possibly matching TRBD2 (7 bases). This clonotype was obtained from a man aged 35-49 years with glioma. The sequencing used PBMCs, collected from a glioma patient treated with radiotherapy, temozolomide or both. CDR3 sequence (DNA): TGTGCCAGCAGTTCCCCCGGGGGGCTCTACGAGCAGTACTTC. Translating gives CASSSPGGLYEQYF. Variable domain in full (rest from reference TRBV28 and TRBJ2-7): DVKVTQSSRYLVKRTGEKVFLECVQDMDHENMFWYRQDPGLGLRLIYFSYDVKMKEKGDIPEGYSVSREKKERFSLILESASTNQTSMYLCASSSPGGLYEQYFGPGTRLTVT.